Listed below are T cell receptor beta chains from one sample, sequenced in a study of shared clonotypes between healthy human individuals. The data were produced by immunoSEQ multiplex PCR, yet TCRdb's version contains in-frame clones alone and is incomplete. The repertoire holds 950,000 to 1,100,000 clones, with around 78% as singletons. What was sequenced was memory CD4+ T cells from PBMCs. All receptors come from a man between 18 and 35 years old in good health. Some clones in this sample may be carry-over from other donors' samples. The CDR3 runs from the conserved cysteine through the conserved F or W. Each record gives: J gene, clone size, D gene, V gene, CDR3 DNA, CDR3 protein. A D gene is named only where the DNA matches it firmly. Not all rows give a size; the values are once, few, many and, for expanded clones, a class.

TRBJ1-2 | NA | NA | TRBV9 | TGTGCCAGCAGCGTAGCGGAGCGCTATGGCTACACCTTC | CASSVAERYGYTF
TRBJ2-4 | NA | NA | TRBV4-2 | TGTGCCAGCCGTGGTTTAGCCAAAAACATTCAGTACTTC | CASRGLAKNIQYF
TRBJ2-6 | NA | NA | TRBV5-6 | TGTGCCAGCGACTTCCGGGCCTCTGGGGCCAACGTCCTGACTTTC | CASDFRASGANVLTF
TRBJ2-5 | NA | NA | TRBV6-5 | TGTGCCAGCAGTCTATCACGGCGGGAGACCCAGTACTTC | CASSLSRRETQYF
TRBJ1-1 | once | NA | TRBV11-2 | TGTGCCAGCAGCCTATTGTTAGGGGGTTCCACTGAAGCTTTCTTT | CASSLLLGGSTEAFF
TRBJ2-7 | NA | NA | TRBV11-2 | TGTGCCAGCAGCTTGTTCCAGGGGGGAACCTACGAGCAGTACTTC | CASSLFQGGTYEQYF
TRBJ2-3 | NA | NA | TRBV30 | TGTGCCTGGAGTGTCGGCCAGAAGACAGATACGCAGTATTTT | CAWSVGQKTDTQYF
TRBJ2-3 | NA | NA | TRBV5-1 | TGCGCCAGCAGCTTTGGGGGCAACACAGATACGCAGTATTTT | CASSFGGNTDTQYF
TRBJ2-4 | NA | TRBD1 | TRBV2 | TGTGCCAGCCGAACGACAGGGGGCATAAACATTCAGTACTTC | CASRTTGGINIQYF
TRBJ2-7 | NA | NA | TRBV6-1 | TGTGCCAGCAGTGAAGTCCGAGGGAGCCGCGAGCAGTACTTC | CASSEVRGSREQYF
TRBJ1-1 | once | NA | TRBV6-5 | TGTGCCAGCAAAATGACCGGGGGGGCCACTGAAGCTTTCTTT | CASKMTGGATEAFF
TRBJ1-1 | NA | TRBD1 | TRBV2 | TGTGCCAGCAGGTTGGGGGCAGGGGGCACTGAAGCTTTCTTT | CASRLGAGGTEAFF
TRBJ1-1 | NA | NA | TRBV5-1 | TGCGCCAGCAGCCTCCGGGACGGACTTGAAGCTTTCTTT | CASSLRDGLEAFF
TRBJ1-2 | few | NA | TRBV28 | TGTGCCAGCAGTTTAAATTGGTATGGCTACACCTTC | CASSLNWYGYTF
TRBJ2-7 | few | NA | TRBV21-1 | TGTGCCAGCAGCTCCCAGGACGAGCAGTACTTC | CASSSQDEQYF
TRBJ1-1 | NA | NA | TRBV10-3 | TGTGCCATCAGTGAGTCGTCGGGGGGTAAGATGACTGAAGCTTTCTTT | CAISESSGGKMTEAFF
TRBJ2-2 | once | NA | TRBV18 | TGTGCCAGCTCACCACCGGGTCGGAACGCGAACACCGGGGAGCTGTTTTTT | CASSPPGRNANTGELFF
TRBJ2-5 | NA | TRBD1 | TRBV6-1 | TGTGCCAGCAGTGAAGGAAACAGGGGTTTTGGGACCCAGTACTTC | CASSEGNRGFGTQYF
TRBJ1-1 | NA | NA | TRBV7-9 | TGTGCCAGCAGCAGCGGACGGATTAACACTGAAGCTTTCTTT | CASSSGRINTEAFF
TRBJ1-1 | NA | TRBD1 | TRBV18 | TGTGCCAGCTCACCGGGACAGGGAGAGAACACTGAAGCTTTCTTT | CASSPGQGENTEAFF
TRBJ2-1 | NA | NA | TRBV5-6 | TGTGCCAGCAGCGGGGGGCCCCGTTACAATGAGCAGTTCTTC | CASSGGPRYNEQFF
TRBJ2-2 | NA | TRBD1 | TRBV19 | TGTGCCAGTAGTATGAGGGGACAGGGGCCCGGGGAGCTGTTTTTT | CASSMRGQGPGELFF
TRBJ2-7 | NA | TRBD1 | TRBV5-6 | TGTGCCAGCAGCTCCCGGGACAGGCGTTACGAGCAGTACTTC | CASSSRDRRYEQYF
TRBJ2-7 | NA | NA | TRBV7-2 | TGTGCCAGCACCGAGAGCGCCAGCTACGAGCAGTACTTC | CASTESASYEQYF
TRBJ2-2 | NA | NA | TRBV28 | TGTGCCAGCAGTTTCCTGGGGAGTGGTGTGATTACCGGGGAGCTGTTTTTT | CASSFLGSGVITGELFF
TRBJ2-7 | many | NA | TRBV9 | TGTGCCAGCAGCATGCGCGGGGTCGACGAGCAGTACTTC | CASSMRGVDEQYF
TRBJ1-2 | NA | NA | TRBV6-5 | TGTGCCAGCAGTGACCCCTCCCTGAACTATGGCTACACCTTC | CASSDPSLNYGYTF
TRBJ2-1 | NA | TRBD2 | TRBV28 | TGTGCCAGCAGTGCGACTAGCGGGAGAATGAATGAGCAGTTCTTC | CASSATSGRMNEQFF
TRBJ1-2 | NA | TRBD1 | TRBV4-3 | TGCGCCAGCAGCCAAGGAGGGACAGGGGGGGCCTACACCTTC | CASSQGGTGGAYTF
TRBJ1-4 | few | NA | TRBV27 | TGTGCCAGCAGTTCCCGGACCGGGGGGGAAAAACTGTTTTTT | CASSSRTGGEKLFF
TRBJ2-7 | once | NA | TRBV5-4 | TGTGCCAGCAGCTGGGGCGGGCGGTACGGGAAGCAGTACTTC | CASSWGGRYGKQYF
TRBJ1-2 | few | NA | TRBV5-4 | TGTGCCAGCAGCGTCGACCCAGGGCGGTTCGGCTACACCTTC | CASSVDPGRFGYTF
TRBJ2-1 | NA | TRBD2 | TRBV4-3 | TGCGCCAGCAGCCCGGGACTAGCGGGCGCCCTCTCCTACAATGAGCAGTTCTTC | CASSPGLAGALSYNEQFF